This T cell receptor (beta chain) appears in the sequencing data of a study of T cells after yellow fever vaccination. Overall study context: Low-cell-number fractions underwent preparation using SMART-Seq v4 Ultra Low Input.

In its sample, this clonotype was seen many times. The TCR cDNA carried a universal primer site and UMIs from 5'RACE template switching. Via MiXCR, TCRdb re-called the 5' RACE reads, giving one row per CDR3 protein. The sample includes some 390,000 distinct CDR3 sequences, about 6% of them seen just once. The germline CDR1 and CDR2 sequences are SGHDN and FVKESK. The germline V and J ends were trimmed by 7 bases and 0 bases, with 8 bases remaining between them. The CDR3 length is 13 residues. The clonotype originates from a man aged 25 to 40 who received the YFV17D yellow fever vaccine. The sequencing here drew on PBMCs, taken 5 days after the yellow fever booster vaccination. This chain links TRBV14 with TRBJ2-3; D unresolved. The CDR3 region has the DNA TGTGCCAGCAACGGCTTCAGCACAGATACGCAGTATTTT. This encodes CASNGFSTDTQYF.